This T cell receptor beta chain came from a study of patients and donors after allogeneic stem cell transplantation. The sample holds many counts of this clonotype. TCRdb processed the RT-PCR reads anew with MiXCR; each CDR3 protein has one entry. There are about 960,000 distinct CDR3 sequences in the sample; more than 15% occur only once, and around 6% lies in the top ten. Germline lookup yields CDR1 DFQATT and CDR2 SNEGSKA (reference sequence). J was trimmed by 4 bases and V by 3 bases; bases with no gene match: 7. The CDR3 contains 15 residues. The material sequenced was blood, either unsorted or a sorted T cell fraction (not recorded which). The TCR sequence derives from a human donor who was either an allogeneic HSCT recipient or a stem cell or donor lymphocyte infusion donor (not recorded which). It is not recorded whose cells these are; they may come from a transplant donor. The V gene is TRBV20-1, the J gene TRBJ2-3; 10 bases fit TRBD2. DNA for the CDR3: TGCAGTGCTAGTCCGCTAGCGGGGGTAGCAGATACGCAGTATTTT. Amino acid sequence: CSASPLAGVADTQYF.